The entry below describes one TCR beta chain. This entry is derived from a study of control samples from healthy donors and cancer patients. The CDR3 has 16 residues. Germline V lookup: CDR1 SGHRS, CDR2 YFSETQ. With 1 base removed from V and 2 bases from J, the gap between germline ends came to 12 bases. Generated by immunoSEQ multiplex PCR, the TCRdb table keeps only in-frame clones and is missing some. Here the sample spans roughly 170,000 clones, around 95% being singletons. The sequencing input was blood. This TCR was sampled from a woman aged 60 to 75 in good health. This sequence joins TRBV5-1 and TRBJ2-2; no clear D. CDR3 bases: TGCGCCAGCAGCTTGTTACACGGGTTTAACACCGGGGAGCTGTTTTTT. Protein product: CASSLLHGFNTGELFF.